One and the same sample provided the 22 T cell receptor beta chains below, sequenced in a study of T cells in Graves' hyperthyroidism and ophthalmopathy. TCR beta CDR3 regions were amplified from RNA. First-round RT-PCR with HTBI primers amplified the TCR CDR3 region. TCRdb passed the multiplex PCR reads through MiXCR, listing each CDR3 protein once. Of hundreds of thousands of distinct CDR3 sequences listed, around 15% are singletons. Sequencing was done on a sample of blood. Receptors originate from a woman aged 18-29 years with Graves' hyperthyroidism.

This clonotype was detected many times. The chain couples TRBV29-1 to TRBJ2-1, with 8 bases identical to TRBD1. The CDR3 runs to 16 residues. Trimming at V came to 4 bases and at J to 3 bases, leaving 11 bases not matched to a gene. The germline V gene encodes CDR1 SQVTM and CDR2 ANQGSEA. CDR3 amino acids: CSVGSRTGSLYNEQFF. For the CDR3, the DNA is TGCAGCGTTGGATCCAGGACAGGGTCTCTCTACAATGAGCAGTTCTTC.

V and J are TRBV4-3 and TRBJ2-5; 9 positions match TRBD2. After removal of 1 base from V and 2 bases from J, the junction contained 2 bases not matched to a gene. The CDR3 totals 15 residues. CDR1 LGHNA and CDR2 YSLEER come from the germline V gene. The CDR3 loop is CASSQGSGSQETQYF. The CDR3 DNA is TGCGCCAGCAGCCAAGGTAGCGGGAGTCAAGAGACCCAGTACTTC.

The V and J genes are TRBV9 and TRBJ2-3, with D possibly TRBD2 on 5 matching bases. The length of the CDR3 is 18 residues. Germline lookup yields CDR1 SGDLS and CDR2 YYNGEE. Trimming cost V 2 bases and J 2 bases, with 21 bases left between them. CDR3 sequence: CASSVSREKPLLTDTQYF. DNA of the CDR3: TGTGCCAGCAGCGTTAGTCGGGAAAAACCGTTACTCACAGATACGCAGTATTTT.

This clonotype turned up a few times. The chain carries TRBV4-1 and TRBJ2-4; D uncertain. Germline CDR1 is MGHRA and CDR2 is YSYEKL. The CDR3 length is 11 residues. V lost 3 bases and J lost 7, with 4 bases in between. The DNA for the CDR3 is TGCGCCAGCAGCCACAGGAACATTCAGTACTTC. Its protein product is CASSHRNIQYF.

The chain employs TRBV29-1 and TRBJ2-7; D unclear. Trimming shortened V by 4 bases and J by 2 bases, and 9 bases separated the two germline ends. Germline CDR1 SQVTM, CDR2 ANQGSEA. This CDR3 comprises 12 residues. This CDR3 reads CSVGPSAYEQYF. The CDR3 nucleotides are TGCAGCGTTGGTCCGTCGGCCTACGAGCAGTACTTC.

This clonotype was seen a handful of times. The chain links TRBV12-3 or TRBV12-4 to TRBJ2-7; 8 bases map to TRBD2. V dropped 5 bases and J dropped 4; count of bases not matched to a gene: 7. The CDR3 totals 14 residues. The CDR3 loop reads CASSQAGEVYEQYF. In nucleotides, the CDR3 is TGTGCCAGCAGTCAAGCGGGAGAGGTGTACGAGCAGTACTTC.

This clonotype came up a few times. The chain uses TRBV15 and TRBJ2-3, with TRBD1 identical over 8 bases. Germline-derived CDR1 and CDR2 are LNHNV and YYDKDF (reference sequence). The CDR3 has 13 residues. V lost 8 bases and J lost 1; bases outside the gene matches: 2. The CDR3, as DNA: TGTGCCACCTCGGACAGGGGCACAGATACGCAGTATTTT. Translating gives CATSDRGTDTQYF.

The table lists this clonotype with many counts. The chain is built from TRBV5-1 and TRBJ2-1; tentatively, D is TRBD2 (5 bases). Deletions cut 0 bases from V and 9 bases from J, with 16 bases between. CDR3 size: 15 residues. Germline V gene data show CDR1 as SGHRS and CDR2 as YFSETQ. CDR3: CASSLADAWTGEQFF. CDR3 bases: TGCGCCAGCAGCTTGGCAGACGCCTGGACTGGTGAGCAGTTCTTC.

The sample holds a few counts of this clonotype. The gene calls are TRBV12-3 or TRBV12-4 and TRBJ1-5; D not certain. The length of the CDR3 is 13 residues. The germline V and J ends were trimmed by 4 bases and 3 bases, with 7 bases remaining between them. CDR3 DNA: TGTGCCAGCAGTTACAGACCCAATCAGCCCCAGCATTTT. Its translation: CASSYRPNQPQHF.

V usage is TRBV7-3 and J usage is TRBJ2-1, with 11 bases matching TRBD2. V was pared by 5 bases and J by 8 bases, with 8 bases of the junction left unmatched. The CDR3 consists of 15 residues. Germline loops: CDR1 SGHTA, CDR2 FQGTGA. The CDR3, as DNA: TGTGCCAGCAGCGACGGACTAGCGGGCCGACATGAGCAGTTCTTC. Its protein product is CASSDGLAGRHEQFF.

The chain couples TRBV5-7 to TRBJ1-2; D remains ambiguous. TRBV5-7 is an ORF, and what it does is uncertain. The CDR3 sequence is 12 residues long. The V end lost 4 bases, the J end lost 5 bases, and 9 bases lay between the germline ends. This CDR3 reads CASSTGEYGYTF. The CDR3 DNA reads as TGTGCCAGCAGCACCGGGGAATATGGCTACACCTTC.

The rearrangement uses TRBV7-2 and TRBJ2-1, with D possibly matching TRBD2 (7 bases). Germline loops: CDR1 SGHTA, CDR2 FQGNSA. V was clipped by 2 bases and J by 7 bases, with 15 bases between them. The CDR3 is 15 amino acids. CDR3 loop: CASSLPFGGRNEQFF. Written as DNA, the CDR3 is TGTGCCAGCAGCTTACCTTTCGGGGGGCGGAATGAGCAGTTCTTC.

This clonotype was counted only a few times. This chain connects TRBV3-1 to TRBJ2-7; possible D gene TRBD2, 5 bases. V shed 4 bases and J shed 2 bases, with 12 bases lying between them. CDR3 length equals 14 residues. From germline, CDR1 is LGHDT and CDR2 YNNKEL (reference sequence). CDR3 sequence reads: CASSRWTGTYEQYF. Here the CDR3 DNA reads TGTGCCAGCAGCCGCTGGACGGGAACCTACGAGCAGTACTTC.

This clonotype was seen repeatedly, ten times or more. The rearrangement uses TRBV2 and TRBJ2-2; TRBD2 agrees at 9 bases. V was clipped by 3 bases and J by 3 bases; unmatched bases: 2. The germline V gene encodes CDR1 SNHLY and CDR2 FYNNEI. The CDR3 consists of 15 residues. CDR3 amino acids: CASSELAGDTGELFF. The CDR3 nucleotides are TGTGCCAGCAGTGAGTTAGCGGGAGACACCGGGGAGCTGTTTTTT.

The gene calls are TRBV7-9 and TRBJ2-1; D is uncertain. Trimming pared 2 bases from V and 8 bases from J, leaving 16 bases between. CDR3 size: 15 residues. CDR1 is SEHNR and CDR2 is FQNEAQ in the germline V gene (reference sequence). CDR3 coding DNA: TGTGCCAGCAGCTTAACCTCCCTTCAAGTCGATGAGCAGTTCTTC. Its protein product is CASSLTSLQVDEQFF.

The rearrangement links TRBV19 to TRBJ2-3, with D hard to call. The CDR3 is 15 amino acids. The ends were cut back, 1 base at V and 4 bases at J, with 12 bases in the middle. CDR1 is LNHDA and CDR2 is SQIVND in the germline V gene (reference sequence). This CDR3 reads CASSIGASPADTQYF. CDR3 nucleotide sequence: TGTGCCAGTAGTATAGGGGCCAGCCCTGCAGATACGCAGTATTTT.

This clonotype was seen only a few times. The chain joins TRBV6-2 or TRBV6-3 to TRBJ2-1, with D possibly being TRBD2 (5 bases). The end of the DNA fits TRBJ2-7 better, so the J call may be wrong. This CDR3 comprises 15 residues. The V gene's germline CDR1 is MNHEY and CDR2 SVGEGT. CDR3 nucleotides: TGTGCCAGCAGTTACGGGAGAGGGCCCTACAATGAGCAGTACTTC. Its translation is CASSYGRGPYNEQYF.

This clonotype was observed a few times. The chain links TRBV20-1 to TRBJ1-5; 8 nucleotides agree with TRBD1. The CDR3 consists of 15 residues. CDR1 and CDR2 (germline): DFQATT, SNEGSKA (reference sequence). V was pared by 6 bases and J by 6 bases, with 13 bases of the junction left unmatched. The CDR3 protein is CSARADRVIFQPQHF. CDR3 in DNA: TGCAGTGCGCGAGCGGACAGGGTGATCTTTCAGCCCCAGCATTTT.

The chain has TRBV19 and TRBJ2-1, with unresolved D. The CDR3 length is 13 residues. V lost 3 bases and J 4 bases, leaving 7 bases between the germline ends. Germline CDR1 and CDR2: LNHDA and SQIVND (reference sequence). This chain's CDR3 is CASSIGPYNEQFF. The CDR3 region has the DNA TGTGCCAGTAGTATTGGCCCTTACAATGAGCAGTTCTTC.

This clonotype has more than one count but fewer than ten. V and J are TRBV6-2 or TRBV6-3 and TRBJ2-1; 8 bases line up with TRBD2. Germline CDR1 MNHEY, CDR2 SVGEGT. The CDR3 runs to 15 residues. V lost 4 bases to trimming and J lost 6 bases; unmatched junction nucleotides: 8. The CDR3 DNA follows: TGTGCCAGCAGTTCGGGAGGGAGCTACGCCAATGAGCAGTTCTTC. Its protein is CASSSGGSYANEQFF.

This clonotype was seen a few times. This rearrangement joins TRBV12-3 or TRBV12-4 to TRBJ2-4; the D gene is possibly TRBD2 (5 bases). Trimming took off 6 bases at V and 0 bases at J, with 12 bases between the two ends. The CDR3 extends over 15 amino acids. In nucleotides, the CDR3 is TGTGCCAGCAGCCACCTGCGGGTAGCCAAAAACATTCAGTACTTC. Translating gives CASSHLRVAKNIQYF.

In this sample, this clonotype turned up a few times. The chain has TRBV29-1 and TRBJ1-5, with 7 nucleotides matching TRBD1. J gave up 7 bases and V 5 bases, and 11 bases lay outside the gene matches. There are 14 residues in the CDR3. CDR1 is SQVTM, CDR2 ANQGSEA, per germline. CDR3 protein: CSVQIQGGDQPQHF. As DNA, the CDR3 is TGCAGCGTTCAGATCCAGGGGGGGGACCAGCCCCAGCATTTT.